This TCR beta chain is drawn from a study of T cells after yellow fever vaccination. MiXCR was run by TCRdb on the 5' RACE reads, yielding one entry per CDR3 protein. The top ten clones hold roughly an eighth of a sample with around 550,000 distinct CDR3 sequences, roughly 19% of them seen once. This CDR3 has 14 residues. The germline V gene encodes CDR1 ENHRY and CDR2 SYGVKD. Unmatched junction bases numbered 1, after V lost 2 bases and J lost 5 bases. Specimen: PBMCs, collected 15 days after the yellow fever booster vaccination. The chain uses TRBV10-3 and TRBJ2-3; 10 nucleotides agree with TRBD2. The origin of this receptor is a young man who received the YFV17D yellow fever vaccine. CDR3 loop: CAISERTSGDTQYF. The CDR3 nucleotides read TGTGCCATCAGTGAGAGGACTAGCGGAGATACGCAGTATTTT.